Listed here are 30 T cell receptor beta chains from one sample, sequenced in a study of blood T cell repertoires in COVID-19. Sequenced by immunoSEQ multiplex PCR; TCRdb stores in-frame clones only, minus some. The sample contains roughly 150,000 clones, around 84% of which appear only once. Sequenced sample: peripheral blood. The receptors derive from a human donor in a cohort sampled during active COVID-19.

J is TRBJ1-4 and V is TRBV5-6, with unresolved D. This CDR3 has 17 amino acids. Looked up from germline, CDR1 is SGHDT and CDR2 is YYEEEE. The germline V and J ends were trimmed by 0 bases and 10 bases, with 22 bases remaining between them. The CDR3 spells CASSLDGLESRRGKLFF. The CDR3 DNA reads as TGTGCCAGCAGCTTGGATGGTCTAGAGTCGAGGCGAGGAAAACTGTTTTTT. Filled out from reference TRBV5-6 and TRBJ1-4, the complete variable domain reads DAGVTQSPTHLIKTRGQQVTLRCSPKSGHDTVSWYQQALGQGPQFIFQYYEEEERQRGNFPDRFSGHQFPNYSSELNVNALLLGDSALYLCASSLDGLESRRGKLFFGSGTQLSVL.

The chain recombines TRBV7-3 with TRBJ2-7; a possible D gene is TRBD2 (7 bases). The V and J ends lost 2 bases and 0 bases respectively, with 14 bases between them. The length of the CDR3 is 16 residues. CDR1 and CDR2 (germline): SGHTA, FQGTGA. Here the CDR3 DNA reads TGTGCCAGCAGCTTAGGGGGGGCCCTAAGCTCCTACGAGCAGTACTTC. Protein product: CASSLGGALSSYEQYF.

The CDR3 region has the DNA TGCGCCAGCAGCCAAGTAAGCGGGGAGTACGAGCAGTACTTC. Translated: CASSQVSGEYEQYF. The V call is TRBV4-1, the J call TRBJ2-7; the match to TRBD2 covers 7 bases. This CDR3 has 14 amino acids. The J segment lost 4 bases and the V segment lost 1 base, leaving 4 bases of the junction unmatched. Germline CDR1 and CDR2: MGHRA and YSYEKL.

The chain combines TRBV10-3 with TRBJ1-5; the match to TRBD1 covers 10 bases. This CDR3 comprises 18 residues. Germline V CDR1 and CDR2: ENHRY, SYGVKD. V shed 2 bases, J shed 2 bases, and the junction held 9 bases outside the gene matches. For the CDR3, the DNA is TGTGCCATCAGTGAGCCTAACCGGGGGACAGGGGGCAATCAGCCCCAGCATTTT. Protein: CAISEPNRGTGGNQPQHF.

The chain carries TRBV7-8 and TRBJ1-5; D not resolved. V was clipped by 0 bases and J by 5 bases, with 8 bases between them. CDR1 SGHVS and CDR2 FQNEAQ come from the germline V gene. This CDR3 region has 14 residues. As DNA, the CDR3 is TGTGCCAGCAGCTTAGCGTTCAGTCATCAGCCCCAGCATTTT. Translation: CASSLAFSHQPQHF. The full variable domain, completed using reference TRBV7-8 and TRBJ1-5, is GAGVSQSPRYKVAKRGQDVALRCDPISGHVSLFWYQQALGQGPEFLTYFQNEAQLDKSGLPSDRFFAERPEGSVSTLKIQRTQQEDSAVYLCASSLAFSHQPQHFGDGTRLSIL.

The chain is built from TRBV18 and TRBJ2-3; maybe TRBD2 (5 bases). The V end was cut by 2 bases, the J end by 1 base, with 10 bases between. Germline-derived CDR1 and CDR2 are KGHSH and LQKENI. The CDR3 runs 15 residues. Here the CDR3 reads CASSPLGSGTDTQYF. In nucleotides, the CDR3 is TGTGCCAGCTCACCATTAGGGAGCGGCACAGATACGCAGTATTTT. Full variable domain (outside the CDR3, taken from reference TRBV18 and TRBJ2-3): NAGVMQNPRHLVRRRGQEARLRCSPMKGHSHVYWYRQLPEEGLKFMVYLQKENIIDESGMPKERFSAEFPKEGPSILRIQQVVRGDSAAYFCASSPLGSGTDTQYFGPGTRLTVL.

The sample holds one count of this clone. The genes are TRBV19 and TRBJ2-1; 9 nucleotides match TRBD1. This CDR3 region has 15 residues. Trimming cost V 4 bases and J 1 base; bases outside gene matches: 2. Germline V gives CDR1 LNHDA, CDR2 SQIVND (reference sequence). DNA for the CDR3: TGTGCCAGTAGTAGGACAGGGGTTTCCTACAATGAGCAGTTCTTC. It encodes CASSRTGVSYNEQFF.

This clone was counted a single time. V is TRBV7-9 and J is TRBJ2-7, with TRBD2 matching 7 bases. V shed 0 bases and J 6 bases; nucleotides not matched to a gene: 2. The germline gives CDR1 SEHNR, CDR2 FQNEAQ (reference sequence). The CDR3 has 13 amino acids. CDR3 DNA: TGTGCCAGCAGCTTAGCGAGGGAGGGCGAGCAGTACTTC. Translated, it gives CASSLAREGEQYF. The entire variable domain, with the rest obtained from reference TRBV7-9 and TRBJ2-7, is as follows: DTGVSQNPRHKITKRGQNVTFRCDPISEHNRLYWYRQTLGQGPEFLTYFQNEAQLEKSRLLSDRFSAERPKGSFSTLEIQRTEQGDSAMYLCASSLAREGEQYFGPGTRLTVT.

CDR3 protein: CASSIDSGTVYTGELFF. CDR3 DNA sequence: TGTGCCAGTAGTATAGATTCTGGGACAGTCTACACCGGGGAGCTGTTTTTT. V gene TRBV19 combines with J gene TRBJ2-2; TRBD1 matches 7 bases. V trimming: 0 bases; J trimming: 3 bases; junction bases outside the gene matches: 7. Germline CDR1 is LNHDA and CDR2 is SQIVND (reference sequence). The CDR3 length is 17 residues.

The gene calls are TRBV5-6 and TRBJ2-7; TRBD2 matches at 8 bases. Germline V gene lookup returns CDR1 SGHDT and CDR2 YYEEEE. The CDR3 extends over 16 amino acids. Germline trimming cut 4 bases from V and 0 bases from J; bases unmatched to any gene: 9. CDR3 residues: CASSRAPSGHSYEQYF. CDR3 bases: TGTGCCAGCAGCCGGGCCCCTAGCGGGCACTCCTACGAGCAGTACTTC.

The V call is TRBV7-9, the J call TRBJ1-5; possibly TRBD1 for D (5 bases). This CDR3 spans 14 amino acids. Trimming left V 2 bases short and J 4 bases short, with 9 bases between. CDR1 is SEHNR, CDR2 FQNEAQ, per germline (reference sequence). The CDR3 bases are TGTGCCAGCAGCTTAAGGGGTTCTAATCAGCCCCAGCATTTT. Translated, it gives CASSLRGSNQPQHF.

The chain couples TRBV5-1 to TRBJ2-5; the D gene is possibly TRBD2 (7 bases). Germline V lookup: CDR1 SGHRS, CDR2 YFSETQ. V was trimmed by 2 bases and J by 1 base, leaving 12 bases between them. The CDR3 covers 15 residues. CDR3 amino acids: CASSFGRGPQETQYF. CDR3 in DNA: TGCGCCAGCAGCTTCGGGCGGGGGCCCCAAGAGACCCAGTACTTC.

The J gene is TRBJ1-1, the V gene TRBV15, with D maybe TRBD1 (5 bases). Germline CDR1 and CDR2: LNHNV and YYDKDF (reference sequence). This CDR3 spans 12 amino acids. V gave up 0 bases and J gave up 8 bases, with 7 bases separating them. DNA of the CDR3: TGTGCCACCAGCAGAGATCAGGGAGAAGCTTTCTTT. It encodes CATSRDQGEAFF.

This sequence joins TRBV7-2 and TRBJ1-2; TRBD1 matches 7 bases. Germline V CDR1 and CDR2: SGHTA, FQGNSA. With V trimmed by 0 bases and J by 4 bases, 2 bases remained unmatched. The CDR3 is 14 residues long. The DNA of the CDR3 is TGTGCCAGCAGCTTAGCAGGGGGCGGCTATGGCTACACCTTC. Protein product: CASSLAGGGYGYTF.

CDR3 protein: CASSPSGGNTEAFF. In DNA, the CDR3 is TGTGCCAGCTCACCCTCGGGGGGGAACACTGAAGCTTTCTTT. The rearrangement links TRBV18 to TRBJ1-1; possible D gene TRBD1, 5 bases. The CDR3 has 14 amino acids. CDR1 is KGHSH and CDR2 is LQKENI in the germline V gene. Trimming removed 3 bases from V and 1 base from J, with 9 bases in between.

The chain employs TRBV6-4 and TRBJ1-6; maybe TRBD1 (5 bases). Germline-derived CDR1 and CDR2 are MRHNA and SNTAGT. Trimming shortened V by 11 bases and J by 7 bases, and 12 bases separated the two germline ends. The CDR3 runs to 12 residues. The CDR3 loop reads CAGKKGNSPLHF. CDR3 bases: TGTGCCGGGAAGAAGGGGAATTCACCCCTCCACTTT.

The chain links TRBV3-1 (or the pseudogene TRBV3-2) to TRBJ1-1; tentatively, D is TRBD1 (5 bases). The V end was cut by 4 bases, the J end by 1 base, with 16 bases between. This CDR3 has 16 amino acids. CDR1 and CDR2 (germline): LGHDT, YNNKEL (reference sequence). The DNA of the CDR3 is TGTGCCAGCAGCCCCCGAGCGGGGGACTCGAACACTGAAGCTTTCTTT. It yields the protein CASSPRAGDSNTEAFF.

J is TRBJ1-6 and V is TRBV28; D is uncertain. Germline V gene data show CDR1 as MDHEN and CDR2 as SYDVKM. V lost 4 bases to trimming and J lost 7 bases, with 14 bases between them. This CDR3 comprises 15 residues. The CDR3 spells CASSSGIRLNSPLHF. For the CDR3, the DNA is TGTGCCAGCAGTTCTGGAATCAGGCTCAATTCACCCCTCCACTTT.

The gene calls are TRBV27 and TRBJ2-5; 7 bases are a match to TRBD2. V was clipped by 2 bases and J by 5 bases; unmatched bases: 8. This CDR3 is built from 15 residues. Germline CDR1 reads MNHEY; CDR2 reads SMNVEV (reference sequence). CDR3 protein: CASSLSGNPGETQYF. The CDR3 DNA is TGTGCCAGCAGTTTAAGCGGGAACCCGGGGGAGACCCAGTACTTC.

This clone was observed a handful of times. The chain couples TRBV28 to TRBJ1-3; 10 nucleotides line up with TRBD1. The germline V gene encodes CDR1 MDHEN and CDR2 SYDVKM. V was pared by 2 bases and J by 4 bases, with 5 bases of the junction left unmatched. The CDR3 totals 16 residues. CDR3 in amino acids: CASSLRQGARGNTIYF. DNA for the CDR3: TGTGCCAGCAGTTTACGACAGGGGGCGAGGGGAAACACCATATATTTT.

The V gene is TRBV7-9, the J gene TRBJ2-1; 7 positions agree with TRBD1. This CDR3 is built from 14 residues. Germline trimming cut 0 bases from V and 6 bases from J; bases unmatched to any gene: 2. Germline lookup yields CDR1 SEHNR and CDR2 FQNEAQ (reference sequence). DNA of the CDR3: TGTGCCAGCAGCTTAGCAGACAGGGCCAATGAGCAGTTCTTC. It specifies CASSLADRANEQFF.

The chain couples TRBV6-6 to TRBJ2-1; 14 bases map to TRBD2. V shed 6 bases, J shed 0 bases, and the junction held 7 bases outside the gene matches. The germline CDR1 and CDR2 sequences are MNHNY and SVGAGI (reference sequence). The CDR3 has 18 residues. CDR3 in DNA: TGTGCCAGCAGCCGACTAGCGGGGGGGGTCCGCTCCTACAATGAGCAGTTCTTC. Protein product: CASSRLAGGVRSYNEQFF.

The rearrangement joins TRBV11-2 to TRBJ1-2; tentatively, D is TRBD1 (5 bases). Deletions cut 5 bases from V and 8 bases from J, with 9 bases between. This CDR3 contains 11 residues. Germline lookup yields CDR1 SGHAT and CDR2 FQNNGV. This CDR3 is CASSTGAGYTF. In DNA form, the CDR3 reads TGTGCCAGCAGCACAGGAGCGGGCTACACCTTC.

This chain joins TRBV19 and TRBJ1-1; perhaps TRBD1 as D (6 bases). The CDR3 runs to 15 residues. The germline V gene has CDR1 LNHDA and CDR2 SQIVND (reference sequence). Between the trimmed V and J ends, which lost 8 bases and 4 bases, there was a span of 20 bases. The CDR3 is CASFRGGIQGTEAFF. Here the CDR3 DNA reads TGTGCCAGTTTTAGGGGGGGAATTCAAGGCACTGAAGCTTTCTTT.

The CDR3 loop reads CASSHHSTGGSTGELFF. The CDR3 nucleotides are TGTGCCAGCAGCCACCATTCGACAGGGGGCTCCACCGGGGAGCTGTTTTTT. The genes are TRBV7-3 and TRBJ2-2; 10 bases align to TRBD1. V lost 5 bases, J lost 4 bases, and 10 bases stayed unmatched. Germline V gives CDR1 SGHTA, CDR2 FQGTGA. CDR3 length equals 17 residues.

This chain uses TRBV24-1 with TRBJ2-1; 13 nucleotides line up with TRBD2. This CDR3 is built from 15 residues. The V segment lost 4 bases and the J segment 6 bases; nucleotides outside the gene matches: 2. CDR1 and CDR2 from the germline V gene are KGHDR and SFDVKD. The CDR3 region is CATSDWTSGGNEQFF. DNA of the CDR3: TGTGCCACCAGTGACTGGACTAGCGGGGGCAATGAGCAGTTCTTC.

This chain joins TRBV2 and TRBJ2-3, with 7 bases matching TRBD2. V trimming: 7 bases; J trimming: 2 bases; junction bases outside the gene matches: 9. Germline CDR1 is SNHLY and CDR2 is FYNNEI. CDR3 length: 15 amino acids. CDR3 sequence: CASMTAGETTDTQYF. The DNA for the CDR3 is TGTGCCAGCATGACGGCGGGAGAGACCACAGATACGCAGTATTTT.

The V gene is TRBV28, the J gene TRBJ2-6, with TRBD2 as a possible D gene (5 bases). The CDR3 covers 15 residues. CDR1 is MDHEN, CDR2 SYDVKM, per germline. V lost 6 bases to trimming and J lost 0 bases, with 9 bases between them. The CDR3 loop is CASREGSSGANVLTF. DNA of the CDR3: TGTGCCAGCAGGGAAGGGAGCTCTGGGGCCAACGTCCTGACTTTC.

The CDR3 DNA reads TGTGCCAGCAGGGCTAGCGGCTACGAGCAGTACTTC. It codes for CASRASGYEQYF. The chain couples TRBV12-3 or TRBV12-4 to TRBJ2-7; 7 positions match TRBD2. This CDR3 is 12 amino acids long. The V gene end was trimmed by 6 bases and the J gene end by 3 bases; junction bases not matched to a gene: 2.

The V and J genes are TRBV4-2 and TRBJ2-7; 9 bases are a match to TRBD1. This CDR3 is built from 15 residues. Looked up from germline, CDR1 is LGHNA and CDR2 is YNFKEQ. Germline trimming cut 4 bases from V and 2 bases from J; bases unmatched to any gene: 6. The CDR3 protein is CASSPTRDRAYEQYF. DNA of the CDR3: TGTGCCAGCAGCCCCACCCGGGACAGGGCCTACGAGCAGTACTTC.